This T cell receptor (beta chain) came from a study of T cell responses to AZD1222 COVID-19 vaccine. The study's findings and limits: Among AZD1222 vaccinees, only six or seven were seropositive at baseline. Two doses of AZD1222 preceded a rise in Spike-specific TCR breadth and depth.

Comment on this clone: Its antigen is not identified.

Germline assignment: CDR1 MDHEN and CDR2 SYDVKM. This CDR3 contains 15 residues. Trimming at V came to 4 bases and at J to 8 bases, leaving 8 bases not matched to a gene. Sequencing was performed with immunoSEQ multiplex PCR; in TCRdb, only in-frame clones are kept and a portion is missing. The repertoire has 150,000 or so clones, 94% of them found once; the top ten carry 5.1%. The sample here was peripheral blood, taken 28 days after the second AZD1222 dose. The origin of this receptor is an adult who received the AZD1222 COVID-19 vaccine. The rearrangement uses TRBV28 and TRBJ1-2; 12 bases map to TRBD1. The CDR3 DNA reads as TGTGCCAGCAGTTACCTCGGGACAGGGGGCCAGGGCTACACCTTC. The encoded protein is CASSYLGTGGQGYTF.